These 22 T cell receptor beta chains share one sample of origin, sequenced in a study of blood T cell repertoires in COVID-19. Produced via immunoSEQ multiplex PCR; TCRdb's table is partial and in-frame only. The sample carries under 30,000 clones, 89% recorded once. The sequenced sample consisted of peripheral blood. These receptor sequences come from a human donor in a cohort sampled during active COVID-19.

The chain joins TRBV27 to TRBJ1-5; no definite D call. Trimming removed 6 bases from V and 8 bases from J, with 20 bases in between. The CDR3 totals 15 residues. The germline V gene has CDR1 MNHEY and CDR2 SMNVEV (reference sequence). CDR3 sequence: CASSTFREPWKPQHF. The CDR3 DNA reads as TGTGCCAGCAGCACCTTCCGGGAGCCCTGGAAGCCCCAGCATTTT.

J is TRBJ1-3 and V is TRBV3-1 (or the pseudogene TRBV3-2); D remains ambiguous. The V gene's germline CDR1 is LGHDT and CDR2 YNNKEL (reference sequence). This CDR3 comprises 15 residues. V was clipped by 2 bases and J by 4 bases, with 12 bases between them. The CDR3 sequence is CASSQNEAGGNTIYF. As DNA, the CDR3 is TGTGCCAGCAGCCAAAACGAGGCTGGCGGAAACACCATATATTTT.

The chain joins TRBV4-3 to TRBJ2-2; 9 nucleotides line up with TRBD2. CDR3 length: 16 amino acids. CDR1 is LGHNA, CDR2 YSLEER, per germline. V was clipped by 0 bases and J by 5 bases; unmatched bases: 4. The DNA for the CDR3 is TGCGCCAGCAGCCAAGAAGGGACTAGCCGGACCGGGGAGCTGTTTTTT. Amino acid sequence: CASSQEGTSRTGELFF.

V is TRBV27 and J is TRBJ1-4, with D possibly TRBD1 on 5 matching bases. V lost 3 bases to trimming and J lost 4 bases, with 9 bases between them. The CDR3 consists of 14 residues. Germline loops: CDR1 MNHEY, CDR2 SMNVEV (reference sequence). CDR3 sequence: CASSFYQGNEKLFF. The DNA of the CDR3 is TGTGCCAGCAGTTTTTATCAGGGTAATGAAAAACTGTTTTTT.

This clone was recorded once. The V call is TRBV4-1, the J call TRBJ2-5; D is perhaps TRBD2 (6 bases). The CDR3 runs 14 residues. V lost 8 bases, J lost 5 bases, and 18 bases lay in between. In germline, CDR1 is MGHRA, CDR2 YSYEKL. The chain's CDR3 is CASRGFGGGETQYF. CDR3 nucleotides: TGCGCCAGCCGGGGGTTCGGGGGTGGGGAGACCCAGTACTTC.

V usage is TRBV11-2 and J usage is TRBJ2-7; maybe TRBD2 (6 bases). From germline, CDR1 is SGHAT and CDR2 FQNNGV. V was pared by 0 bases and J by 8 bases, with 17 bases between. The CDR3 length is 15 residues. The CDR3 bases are TGTGCCAGCAGCTTAGATCCTAGCGACGTTACGAAGCAGTACTTC. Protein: CASSLDPSDVTKQYF.

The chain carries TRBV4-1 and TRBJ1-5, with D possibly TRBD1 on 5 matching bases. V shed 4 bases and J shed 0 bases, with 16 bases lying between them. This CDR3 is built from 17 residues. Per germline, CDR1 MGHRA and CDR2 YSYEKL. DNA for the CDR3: TGCGCCAGCAGCCGGAGACAGCCCGAGGATAGCAATCAGCCCCAGCATTTT. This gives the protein CASSRRQPEDSNQPQHF.

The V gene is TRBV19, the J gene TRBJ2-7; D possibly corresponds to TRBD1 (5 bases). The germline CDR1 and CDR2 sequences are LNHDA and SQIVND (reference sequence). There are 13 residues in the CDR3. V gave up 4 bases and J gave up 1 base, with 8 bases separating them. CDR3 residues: CASSRPGSYEQYF. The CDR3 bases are TGTGCCAGTAGTAGGCCAGGGTCCTACGAGCAGTACTTC.

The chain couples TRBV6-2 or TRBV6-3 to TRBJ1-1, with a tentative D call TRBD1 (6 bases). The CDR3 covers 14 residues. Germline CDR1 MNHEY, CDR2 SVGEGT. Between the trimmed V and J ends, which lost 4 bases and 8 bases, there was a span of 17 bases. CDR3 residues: CASSWNREPGEAFF. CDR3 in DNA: TGTGCCAGCAGTTGGAACAGGGAGCCGGGGGAAGCTTTCTTT.

The CDR3 loop is CASSFRQGDGYTF. The CDR3 bases are TGTGCCAGCAGCTTCCGACAAGGTGATGGCTACACCTTC. The chain combines TRBV5-6 with TRBJ1-2; D unclear. The germline V and J ends were trimmed by 2 bases and 6 bases, with 11 bases remaining between them. This CDR3 is 13 amino acids long. Looked up from germline, CDR1 is SGHDT and CDR2 is YYEEEE.

CDR3: CASSPGLGYNEQFF. For the CDR3, the DNA is TGTGCCAGCAGTCCGGGACTAGGGTACAATGAGCAGTTCTTC. The V call is TRBV6-5, the J call TRBJ2-1; 8 bases match TRBD2. The CDR3 is 14 amino acids. With 5 bases clipped from V and 4 bases from J, the junction kept 4 bases outside the gene matches. Germline V gene data show CDR1 as MNHEY and CDR2 as SVGAGI.

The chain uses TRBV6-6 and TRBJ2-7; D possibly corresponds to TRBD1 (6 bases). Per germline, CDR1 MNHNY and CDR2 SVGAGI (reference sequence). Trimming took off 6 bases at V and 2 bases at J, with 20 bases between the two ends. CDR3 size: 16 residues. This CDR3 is CASSAPHREFPYEQYF. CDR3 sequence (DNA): TGTGCCAGCAGCGCCCCCCACAGGGAATTCCCCTACGAGCAGTACTTC.

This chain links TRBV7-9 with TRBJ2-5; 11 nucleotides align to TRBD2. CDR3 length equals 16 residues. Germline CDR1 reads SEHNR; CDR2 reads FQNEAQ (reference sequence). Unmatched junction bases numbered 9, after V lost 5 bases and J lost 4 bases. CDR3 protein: CASSPWTSGFLETQYF. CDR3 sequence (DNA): TGTGCCAGCAGCCCCTGGACTAGCGGGTTTTTAGAGACCCAGTACTTC.

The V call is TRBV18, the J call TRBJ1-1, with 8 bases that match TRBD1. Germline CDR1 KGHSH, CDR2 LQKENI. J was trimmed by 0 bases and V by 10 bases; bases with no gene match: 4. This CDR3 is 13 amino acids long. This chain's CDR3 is CATSGQVNTEAFF. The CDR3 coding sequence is TGTGCCACGTCGGGACAGGTGAACACTGAAGCTTTCTTT.

The CDR3 nucleotides read TGTGCCAGCTCTCTAGCGGGAGGGCGGAATGAGCAGTTCTTC. It encodes CASSLAGGRNEQFF. The chain links TRBV10-3 to TRBJ2-1, with TRBD2 matching 12 bases. From germline, CDR1 is ENHRY and CDR2 SYGVKD. The CDR3 loop spans 14 amino acids. V was clipped by 10 bases and J by 7 bases; unmatched bases: 8.

The CDR3 DNA follows: TGTGCCAGCATGAATAGCGGGAGGTACGAGCAGTACTTC. Amino acid sequence: CASMNSGRYEQYF. This chain uses TRBV6-5 with TRBJ2-7; 10 bases are a match to TRBD2. Germline assignment: CDR1 MNHEY and CDR2 SVGAGI. Trimming cost V 7 bases and J 4 bases; bases outside gene matches: 4. This CDR3 spans 13 amino acids.

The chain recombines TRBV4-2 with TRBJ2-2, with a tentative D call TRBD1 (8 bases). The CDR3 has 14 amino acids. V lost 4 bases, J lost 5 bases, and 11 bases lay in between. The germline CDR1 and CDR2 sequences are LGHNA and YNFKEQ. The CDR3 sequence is CASSPQGGTGELFF. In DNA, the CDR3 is TGTGCCAGCAGCCCACAGGGGGGGACCGGGGAGCTGTTTTTT.

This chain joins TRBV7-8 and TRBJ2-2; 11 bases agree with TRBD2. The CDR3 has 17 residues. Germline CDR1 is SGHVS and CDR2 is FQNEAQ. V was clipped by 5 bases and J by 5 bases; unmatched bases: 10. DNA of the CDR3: TGTGCCAGCAGCGCTGGTAGCGGGGGGGCGAGAACCGGGGAGCTGTTTTTT. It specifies CASSAGSGGARTGELFF.

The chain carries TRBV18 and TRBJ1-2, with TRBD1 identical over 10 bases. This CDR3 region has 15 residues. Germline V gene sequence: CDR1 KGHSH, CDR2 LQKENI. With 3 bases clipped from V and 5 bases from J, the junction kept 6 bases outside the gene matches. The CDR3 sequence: CASSPGTGDQYGYTF. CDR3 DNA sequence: TGTGCCAGCTCACCCGGGACAGGGGATCAATATGGCTACACCTTC.

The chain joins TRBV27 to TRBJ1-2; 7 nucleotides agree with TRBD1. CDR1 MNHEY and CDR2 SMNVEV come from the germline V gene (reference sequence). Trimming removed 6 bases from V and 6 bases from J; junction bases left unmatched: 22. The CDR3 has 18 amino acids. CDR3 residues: CASSRLPGQATSSDGYTF. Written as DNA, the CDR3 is TGTGCCAGCAGCAGACTTCCAGGACAGGCCACAAGTTCAGATGGCTACACCTTC.

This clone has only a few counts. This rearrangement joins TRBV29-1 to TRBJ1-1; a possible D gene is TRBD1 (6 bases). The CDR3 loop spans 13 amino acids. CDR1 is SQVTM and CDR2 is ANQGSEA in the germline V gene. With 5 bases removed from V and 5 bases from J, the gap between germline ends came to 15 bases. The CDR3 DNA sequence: TGCAGCGTTAAAACAGGGAGTCGGACTGAAGCTTTCTTT. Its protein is CSVKTGSRTEAFF.

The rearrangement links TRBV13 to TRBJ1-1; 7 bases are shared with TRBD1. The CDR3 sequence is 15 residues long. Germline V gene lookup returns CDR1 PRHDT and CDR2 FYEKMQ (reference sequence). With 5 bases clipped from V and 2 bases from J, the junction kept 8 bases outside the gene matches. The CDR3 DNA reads TGTGCCAGCAGCCCCCCGACAGGGTCAAACACTGAAGCTTTCTTT. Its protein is CASSPPTGSNTEAFF.